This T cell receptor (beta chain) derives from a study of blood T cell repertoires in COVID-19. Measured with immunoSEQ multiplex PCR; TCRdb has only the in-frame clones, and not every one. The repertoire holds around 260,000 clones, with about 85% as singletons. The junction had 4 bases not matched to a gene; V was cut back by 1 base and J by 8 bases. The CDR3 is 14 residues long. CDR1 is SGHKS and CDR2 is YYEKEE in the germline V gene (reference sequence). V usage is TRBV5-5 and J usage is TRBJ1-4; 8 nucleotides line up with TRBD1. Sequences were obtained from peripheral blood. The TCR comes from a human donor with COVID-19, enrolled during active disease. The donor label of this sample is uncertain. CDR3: CASSLSRDREKLFF. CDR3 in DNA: TGTGCCAGCAGCTTGTCCCGGGACAGGGAAAAACTGTTTTTT.